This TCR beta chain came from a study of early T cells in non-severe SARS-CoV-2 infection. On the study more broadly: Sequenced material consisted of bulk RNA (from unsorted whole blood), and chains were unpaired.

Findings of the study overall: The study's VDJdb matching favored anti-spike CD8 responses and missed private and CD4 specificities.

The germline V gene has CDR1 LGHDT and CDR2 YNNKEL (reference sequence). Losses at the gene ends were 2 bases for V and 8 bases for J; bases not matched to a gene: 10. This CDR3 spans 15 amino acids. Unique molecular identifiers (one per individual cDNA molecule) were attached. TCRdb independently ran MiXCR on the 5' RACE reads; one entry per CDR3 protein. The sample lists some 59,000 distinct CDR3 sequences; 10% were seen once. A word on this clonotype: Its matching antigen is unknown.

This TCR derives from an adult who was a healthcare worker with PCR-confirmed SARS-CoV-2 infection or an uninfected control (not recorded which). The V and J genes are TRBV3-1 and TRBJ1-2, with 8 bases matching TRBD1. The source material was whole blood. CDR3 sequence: CASSQNPGGSGGYTF. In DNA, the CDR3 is TGTGCCAGCAGCCAAAATCCAGGGGGCAGTGGAGGCTACACCTTC.